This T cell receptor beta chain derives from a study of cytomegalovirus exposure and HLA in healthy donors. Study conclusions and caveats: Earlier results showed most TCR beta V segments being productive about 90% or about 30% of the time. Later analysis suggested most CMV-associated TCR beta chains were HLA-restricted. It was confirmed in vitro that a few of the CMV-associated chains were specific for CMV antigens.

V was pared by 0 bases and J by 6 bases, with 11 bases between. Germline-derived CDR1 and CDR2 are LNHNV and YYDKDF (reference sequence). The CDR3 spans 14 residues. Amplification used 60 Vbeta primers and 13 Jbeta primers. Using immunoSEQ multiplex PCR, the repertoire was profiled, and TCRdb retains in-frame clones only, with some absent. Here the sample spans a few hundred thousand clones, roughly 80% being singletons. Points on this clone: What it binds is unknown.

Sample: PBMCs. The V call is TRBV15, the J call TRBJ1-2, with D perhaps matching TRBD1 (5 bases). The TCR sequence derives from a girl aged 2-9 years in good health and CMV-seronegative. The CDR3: CATSRDHFRDGYTF. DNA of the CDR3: TGTGCCACCAGCAGAGATCATTTCAGGGATGGCTACACCTTC. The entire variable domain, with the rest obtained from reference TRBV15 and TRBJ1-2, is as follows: DAMVIQNPRYQVTQFGKPVTLSCSQTLNHNVMYWYQQKSSQAPKLLFHYYDKDFNNEADTPDNFQSRRPNTSFCFLDIRSPGLGDTAMYLCATSRDHFRDGYTFGSGTRLTVV.